A single sample is the source of the 10 T cell receptor beta chains below, sequenced in a study of T cells in Graves' hyperthyroidism and ophthalmopathy. The source material, RNA transcripts, was used to amplify TCR beta CDR3 regions. Carried out on the TCR CDR3, a first-round RT-PCR used the HTBI primer set. One entry per CDR3 protein, called by TCRdb with MiXCR from the multiplex PCR reads. The repertoire consists of hundreds of thousands of distinct CDR3 sequences, with 11% to 15% occurring once and the leading ten covering roughly 10%. Sequencing used blood. All receptors derive from a woman younger than 35 with Graves' hyperthyroidism.

This clonotype has a count of ten or more. The chain employs TRBV19 and TRBJ2-1, with TRBD2 identical over 12 bases. Germline V lookup: CDR1 LNHDA, CDR2 SQIVND (reference sequence). V was pared by 4 bases and J by 6 bases, with 4 bases of the junction left unmatched. The CDR3 is 15 amino acids. In nucleotides, the CDR3 is TGTGCCAGTAGTAAGCTAGCGGGAGGGCCCAATGAGCAGTTCTTC. It codes for CASSKLAGGPNEQFF.

In this sample, this clonotype turned up many times. The rearrangement joins TRBV20-1 to TRBJ2-7; 8 bases line up with TRBD1. The CDR3 is made up of 12 amino acids. The germline V gene has CDR1 DFQATT and CDR2 SNEGSKA (reference sequence). J gave up 7 bases and V 3 bases, and 5 bases lay outside the gene matches. As DNA, the CDR3 is TGCAGTGCTAGCCAGGGGGCAGGGGAGCAGTACTTC. Translating gives CSASQGAGEQYF.

In this sample, this clonotype turned up a few times. This chain uses TRBV6-2 or TRBV6-3 with TRBJ2-1; 8 positions match TRBD2. The CDR3 is made up of 17 amino acids. The V gene's germline CDR1 is MNHEY and CDR2 SVGEGT. The V segment lost 0 bases and the J segment 7 bases; nucleotides outside the gene matches: 11. The CDR3: CASSYSIVAGYMNEQFF. As DNA, the CDR3 is TGTGCCAGCAGTTACTCGATCGTAGCGGGATATATGAATGAGCAGTTCTTC.

The J gene is TRBJ2-7, the V gene TRBV20-1; D unclear. Germline lookup yields CDR1 DFQATT and CDR2 SNEGSKA (reference sequence). CDR3 length equals 14 residues. The ends were cut back, 3 bases at V and 0 bases at J, with 12 bases in the middle. The CDR3: CSASNRRNSYEQYF. DNA for the CDR3: TGCAGTGCTAGTAACCGGCGGAACTCCTACGAGCAGTACTTC.

This clonotype was seen many times. J is TRBJ2-3 and V is TRBV2; D is unresolved. Trimming cost V 10 bases and J 9 bases, with 20 bases left between them. Germline CDR1 reads SNHLY; CDR2 reads FYNNEI. This CDR3 comprises 13 residues. The CDR3 DNA reads as TGTGCCATTTCCAAGAGCGACGAAATAACGCAGTATTTT. This sequence encodes CAISKSDEITQYF.

V and J are TRBV19 and TRBJ2-5, with D tentatively TRBD1 (5 bases). CDR3 length: 13 amino acids. Trimming removed 4 bases at V and 5 bases at J, with 11 bases between. Germline V gene data show CDR1 as LNHDA and CDR2 as SQIVND (reference sequence). The CDR3: CASSRGHHETQYF. The CDR3 coding sequence is TGTGCCAGTAGTAGGGGCCATCACGAGACCCAGTACTTC. Using reference TRBV19 and TRBJ2-5 for the parts outside the CDR3, the full variable domain is DGGITQSPKYLFRKEGQNVTLSCEQNLNHDAMYWYRQDPGQGLRLIYYSQIVNDFQKGDIAEGYSVSREKKESFPLTVTSAQKNPTAFYLCASSRGHHETQYFGPGTRLLVL.

This clonotype was counted ten times or more. The gene calls are TRBV6-2 or TRBV6-3 and TRBJ2-5; 11 bases are shared with TRBD1. The CDR3 length is 16 residues. In germline, CDR1 is MNHEY, CDR2 SVGEGT. J gave up 5 bases and V 2 bases, and 7 bases lay outside the gene matches. The CDR3 reads CASSYGWTGGWETQYF. The CDR3 region has the DNA TGTGCCAGCAGTTACGGGTGGACAGGGGGCTGGGAGACCCAGTACTTC.

This chain connects TRBV6-1 to TRBJ1-4; D remains ambiguous. The CDR3 runs to 14 residues. Trimming stripped 6 bases from V and 1 base from J, with 9 bases between. Germline CDR1 is MNHNS and CDR2 is SASEGT. In DNA, the CDR3 is TGTGCCAGCAGAGAACACCGAACTAATGAAAAACTGTTTTTT. Translated, it gives CASREHRTNEKLFF.

This clonotype has a count of ten or more. V is TRBV28 and J is TRBJ2-3; D assignment may be TRBD1 or TRBD2 (6 bases each). Germline values: CDR1 MDHEN, CDR2 SYDVKM. The V end was cut by 2 bases, the J end by 10 bases, with 13 bases between. The CDR3 runs to 13 residues. CDR3 protein: CASSLAEGGPQYF. CDR3 nucleotide sequence: TGTGCCAGCAGTTTAGCGGAGGGGGGCCCGCAGTATTTT.

The sample holds many counts of this clonotype. The junction departs from the called germline gene at one end, perhaps through a read error. This sequence joins TRBV7-9 and TRBJ2-3, with 9 bases aligning to TRBD2. The CDR3 covers 13 residues. Germline V CDR1 and CDR2: SEHNR, FQNEAQ (reference sequence). CDR3 nucleotide sequence: TGTGCCAGCAGTTTAGCGGGAGTGGATACGCAGTATTTT. Encoded protein: CASSLAGVDTQYF.